Shown below are 5 T cell receptor beta chains from a single sample sequenced in a study of chemoradiotherapy in HPV16-positive cancers. Sequencing was performed with immunoSEQ multiplex PCR; in TCRdb, only in-frame clones are kept and a portion is missing. The sample carries approximately 20,000 clones, approximately 86% recorded once. This material consisted of blood, taken from a patient who underwent chemoradiotherapy. These TCRs come from a human donor with HPV-associated anogenital cancer.

The chain has TRBV29-1 and TRBJ1-5; TRBD1 aligns across 9 bases. V gave up 6 bases and J gave up 3 bases; unmatched junction bases: 3. This CDR3 region has 13 residues. CDR1 SQVTM and CDR2 ANQGSEA come from the germline V gene. CDR3 in amino acids: CSVRDRANQPQHF. The DNA for the CDR3 is TGCAGCGTACGGGACAGGGCCAATCAGCCCCAGCATTTT.

The chain joins TRBV5-4 to TRBJ1-6, with TRBD1 as a possible D gene (6 bases). The CDR3 length is 15 residues. V lost 1 base and J lost 10, with 15 bases in between. In germline, CDR1 is SGHNT, CDR2 YYREEE (reference sequence). In nucleotides, the CDR3 is TGTGCCAGCAGCTTGAACAGGGAAATTCACTCACCCCTCCACTTT. Translated: CASSLNREIHSPLHF.

The chain combines TRBV6-6 with TRBJ2-4; either TRBD1 or TRBD2 may supply D (5 bases each). CDR1 MNHNY and CDR2 SVGAGI come from the germline V gene (reference sequence). The V end was cut by 8 bases, the J end by 1 base, with 15 bases between. This CDR3 comprises 15 residues. The CDR3 coding sequence is TGTGCCAGCCTCGGGACCCCAGGGGCCAAAAACATTCAGTACTTC. Its protein product is CASLGTPGAKNIQYF.

The chain recombines TRBV9 with TRBJ1-2; TRBD1 is a possible D gene (5 bases). The V end was cut by 0 bases, the J end by 8 bases, with 11 bases between. Germline CDR1 SGDLS, CDR2 YYNGEE. The CDR3 is made up of 13 amino acids. The CDR3, as DNA: TGTGCCAGCAGCGTAGACCCGACAGAAGGCTACACCTTC. Protein product: CASSVDPTEGYTF.

The genes are TRBV18 and TRBJ1-4; 8 nucleotides agree with TRBD1. The J segment lost 5 bases and the V segment lost 4 bases, leaving 6 bases of the junction unmatched. The CDR3 runs 15 residues. The germline gives CDR1 KGHSH, CDR2 LQKENI. CDR3 protein: CASSRSQGVNEKLFF. CDR3 DNA sequence: TGTGCCAGCTCACGATCACAGGGGGTCAATGAAAAACTGTTTTTT.